What follows are 9 T cell receptor beta chains derived from one specimen sequenced in a study of neoadjuvant nivolumab and ipilimumab in lung cancer. Assay used: immunoSEQ multiplex PCR; TCRdb lists only in-frame clones, some missing. Of about 38,000 clones in the sample, roughly 89% are singletons; the top ten hold approximately 3.5%. The material sequenced was peripheral blood, taken before neoadjuvant nivolumab, alone or with ipilimumab. The source is an adult with non-small cell lung cancer.

The chain employs TRBV7-2 and TRBJ2-3, with D perhaps given as TRBD1 or TRBD2 (5 bases each). The V end was cut by 3 bases, the J end by 5 bases, with 15 bases between. Germline loops: CDR1 SGHTA, CDR2 FQGNSA. The CDR3 length is 15 residues. The CDR3 reads CASSFQGEILDTQYF. CDR3 bases: TGTGCCAGCAGCTTTCAAGGGGAGATATTAGATACGCAGTATTTT.

The chain recombines TRBV7-9 with TRBJ2-2, with 7 positions matching TRBD1. The CDR3 runs to 16 residues. The junction had 9 bases not matched to a gene; V was cut back by 7 bases and J by 1 base. Germline V gene sequence: CDR1 SEHNR, CDR2 FQNEAQ (reference sequence). CDR3 in DNA: TGTGCCAGCATAGGGTCCCGACAGGGGAACACCGGGGAGCTGTTTTTT. Amino acids: CASIGSRQGNTGELFF.

V and J are TRBV6-4 and TRBJ1-5; D gene ambiguous. This CDR3 has 13 residues. V lost 3 bases to trimming and J lost 4 bases, with 7 bases between them. Germline V gene data show CDR1 as MRHNA and CDR2 as SNTAGT. CDR3 protein: CASSELANQPQHF. CDR3 coding DNA: TGTGCCAGCAGTGAACTTGCTAATCAGCCCCAGCATTTT.

The chain is built from TRBV7-9 and TRBJ2-5; 13 bases map to TRBD2. Trimming cost V 5 bases and J 6 bases; bases outside gene matches: 6. Per the germline V gene, CDR1 is SEHNR and CDR2 is FQNEAQ (reference sequence). The CDR3 sequence is 15 residues long. The CDR3 DNA reads as TGTGCCAGCAGCCCGGGGACTAGCGGGATAAAGACCCAGTACTTC. This gives the protein CASSPGTSGIKTQYF.

V and J are TRBV5-6 and TRBJ2-5; D is perhaps TRBD2 (6 bases). The J call is in doubt because the DNA end fits TRBJ2-7 better. The germline V gene has CDR1 SGHDT and CDR2 YYEEEE. CDR3 length: 15 amino acids. The CDR3 protein is CASSLRHLAYYEQYF. The CDR3 DNA is TGTGCCAGCAGCTTAAGGCACCTAGCGTACTACGAGCAGTACTTC.

The chain joins TRBV19 to TRBJ2-5, with D tentatively TRBD1 (5 bases). V dropped 0 bases and J dropped 1 base, with 18 bases sitting between them. Germline V CDR1 and CDR2: LNHDA, SQIVND (reference sequence). This CDR3 has 18 residues. CDR3 region: CASSIDAPGLQGQETQYF. CDR3 DNA sequence: TGTGCCAGTAGTATAGATGCTCCGGGCCTGCAGGGCCAAGAGACCCAGTACTTC.

This clone was detected once. As DNA, the CDR3 is TGTGCCAGCAGGGACGGGACAGCCAACTATGGCTACACCTTC. Translating gives CASRDGTANYGYTF. The chain uses TRBV28 and TRBJ1-2; TRBD1 agrees at 7 bases. The CDR3 sequence is 14 residues long. CDR1 and CDR2 from the germline V gene are MDHEN and SYDVKM. J was trimmed by 2 bases and V by 6 bases; bases with no gene match: 6.

The chain recombines TRBV7-2 with TRBJ2-7, with D perhaps matching TRBD2 (5 bases). Trimming removed 7 bases from V and 4 bases from J, with 11 bases in between. Germline-derived CDR1 and CDR2 are SGHTA and FQGNSA. CDR3 length: 12 residues. For the CDR3, the DNA is TGTGCCAGCACCTTTCCGGGATACGAGCAGTACTTC. Its protein is CASTFPGYEQYF.

CDR3 sequence (DNA): TGTGCCAGCAGCGTAGGGGTGTTTGGGGGACTGGAGGTGACCCAGTACTTC. Amino acids: CASSVGVFGGLEVTQYF. The chain recombines TRBV9 with TRBJ2-5; weak D call: TRBD2 (6 bases). The V and J ends lost 0 bases and 7 bases respectively, with 22 bases between them. CDR1 and CDR2 from the germline V gene are SGDLS and YYNGEE. This CDR3 is 17 amino acids long.